Sequencing of this T cell receptor (beta chain) was carried out in a study of blood T cell repertoires in COVID-19. In this sample, this clone turned up once. Original processing methods: Amplifying reference gene primers gave estimates of nucleated cell counts. This table comes from immunoSEQ multiplex PCR, and its TCRdb copy is limited to in-frame clones, with some not included. The DNA gave D and trimming, while V, J and clone size come from that table. Among about 200,000 clones listed, 75% to 90% were seen once. Sequenced input: PBMCs or T cells enriched from blood (not recorded which). The receptor was derived from a man aged 35 to 55 who had recovered from COVID-19.

Here the CDR3 DNA reads TGTGCCAGCAGTTTGACAGGGGAAGGCTACACCTTC. Translated: CASSLTGEGYTF. This sequence joins TRBV28 and TRBJ1-2; TRBD1 aligns across 8 bases. This CDR3 spans 12 amino acids. The J segment lost 8 bases and the V segment lost 3 bases, leaving 2 bases of the junction unmatched. From germline, CDR1 is MDHEN and CDR2 SYDVKM.